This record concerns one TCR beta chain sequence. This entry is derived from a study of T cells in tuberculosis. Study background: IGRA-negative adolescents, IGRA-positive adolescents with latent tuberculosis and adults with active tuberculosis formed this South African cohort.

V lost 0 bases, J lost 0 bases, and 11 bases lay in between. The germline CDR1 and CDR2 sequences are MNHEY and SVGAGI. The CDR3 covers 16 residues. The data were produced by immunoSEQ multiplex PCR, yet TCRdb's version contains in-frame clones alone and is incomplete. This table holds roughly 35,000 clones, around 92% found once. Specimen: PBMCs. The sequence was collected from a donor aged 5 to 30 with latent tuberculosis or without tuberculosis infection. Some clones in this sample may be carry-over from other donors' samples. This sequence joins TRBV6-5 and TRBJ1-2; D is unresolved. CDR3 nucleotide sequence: TGTGCCAGCAGTTACTCCGGGAAAGGGTCTAACTATGGCTACACCTTC. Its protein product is CASSYSGKGSNYGYTF.